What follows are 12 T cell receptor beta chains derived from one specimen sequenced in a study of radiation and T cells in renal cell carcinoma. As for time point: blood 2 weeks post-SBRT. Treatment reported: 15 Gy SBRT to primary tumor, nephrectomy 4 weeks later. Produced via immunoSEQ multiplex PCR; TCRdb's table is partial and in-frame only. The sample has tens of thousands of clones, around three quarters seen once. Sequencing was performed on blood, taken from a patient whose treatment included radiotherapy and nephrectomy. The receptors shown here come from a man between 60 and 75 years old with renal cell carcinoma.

CDR3 region: CAIGGSSYEQYF. In DNA, the CDR3 is TGTGCCATCGGGGGAAGCTCCTACGAGCAGTACTTC. This chain uses TRBV10-3 with TRBJ2-7; D is tentatively TRBD1 or TRBD2 (5 bases each). CDR1 is ENHRY, CDR2 SYGVKD, per germline. Trimming shortened V by 8 bases and J by 0 bases, and 8 bases separated the two germline ends. CDR3 length: 12 amino acids.

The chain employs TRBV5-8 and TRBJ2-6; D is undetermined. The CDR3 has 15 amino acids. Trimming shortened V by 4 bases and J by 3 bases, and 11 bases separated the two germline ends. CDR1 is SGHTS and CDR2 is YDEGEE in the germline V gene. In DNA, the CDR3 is TGTGCCAGCAGCCTGGTTTCGGGTGGGGCCAACGTCCTGACTTTC. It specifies CASSLVSGGANVLTF.

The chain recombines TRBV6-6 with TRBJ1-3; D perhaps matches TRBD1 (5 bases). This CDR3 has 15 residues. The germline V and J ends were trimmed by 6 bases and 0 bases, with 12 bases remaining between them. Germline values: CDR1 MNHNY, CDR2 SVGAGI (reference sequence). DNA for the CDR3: TGTGCCAGCAGCCCTGGACAAGCCTCTGGAAACACCATATATTTT. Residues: CASSPGQASGNTIYF.

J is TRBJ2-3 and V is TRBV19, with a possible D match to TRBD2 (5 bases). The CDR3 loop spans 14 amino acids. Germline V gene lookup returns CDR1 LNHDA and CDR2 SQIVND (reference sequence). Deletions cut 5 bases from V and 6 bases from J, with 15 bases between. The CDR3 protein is CASSFGPQRDTQYF. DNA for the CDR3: TGTGCCAGTAGTTTTGGACCCCAGCGGGATACGCAGTATTTT.

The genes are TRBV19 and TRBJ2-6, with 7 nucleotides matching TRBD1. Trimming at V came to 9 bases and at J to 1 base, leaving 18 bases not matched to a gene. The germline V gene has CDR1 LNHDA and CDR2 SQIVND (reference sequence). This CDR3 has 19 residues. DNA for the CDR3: TGTGCCAGGCACAACAGGGGCCGTAGTACGAAGTCTGGGGCCAACGTCCTGACTTTC. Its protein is CARHNRGRSTKSGANVLTF. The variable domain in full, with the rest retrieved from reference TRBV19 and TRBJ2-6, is DGGITQSPKYLFRKEGQNVTLSCEQNLNHDAMYWYRQDPGQGLRLIYYSQIVNDFQKGDIAEGYSVSREKKESFPLTVTSAQKNPTAFYLCARHNRGRSTKSGANVLTFGAGSRLTVL.

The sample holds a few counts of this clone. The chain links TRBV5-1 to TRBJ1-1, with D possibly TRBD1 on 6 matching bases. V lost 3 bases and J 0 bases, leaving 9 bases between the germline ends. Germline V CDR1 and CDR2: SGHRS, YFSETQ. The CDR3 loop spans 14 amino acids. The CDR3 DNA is TGCGCCAGCAGCTATTCAGGGGTGAACACTGAAGCTTTCTTT. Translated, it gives CASSYSGVNTEAFF.

The CDR3 sequence is CASSFLQGRETQYF. Written as DNA, the CDR3 is TGTGCCAGCAGCTTTCTCCAGGGACGAGAGACCCAGTACTTC. This rearrangement joins TRBV5-6 to TRBJ2-5, with D perhaps being TRBD1 or TRBD2 (5 bases each). V was pared by 2 bases and J by 4 bases, with 12 bases between. The CDR3 is made up of 14 amino acids. The germline V gene has CDR1 SGHDT and CDR2 YYEEEE.

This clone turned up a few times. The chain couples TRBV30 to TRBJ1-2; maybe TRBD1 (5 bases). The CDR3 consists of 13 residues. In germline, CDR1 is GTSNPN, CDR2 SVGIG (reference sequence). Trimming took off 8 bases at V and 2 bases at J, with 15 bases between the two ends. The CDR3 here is CASNGGENYGYTF. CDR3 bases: TGTGCCAGTAATGGGGGGGAGAACTATGGCTACACCTTC.

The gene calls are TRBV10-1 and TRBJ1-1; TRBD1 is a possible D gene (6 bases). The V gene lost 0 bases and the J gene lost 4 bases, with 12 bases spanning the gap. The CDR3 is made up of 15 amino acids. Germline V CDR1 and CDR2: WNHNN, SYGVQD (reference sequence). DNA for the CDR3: TGCGCCAGCAGTGAGTCCGGACAGCCGGGCACTGAAGCTTTCTTT. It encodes CASSESGQPGTEAFF.

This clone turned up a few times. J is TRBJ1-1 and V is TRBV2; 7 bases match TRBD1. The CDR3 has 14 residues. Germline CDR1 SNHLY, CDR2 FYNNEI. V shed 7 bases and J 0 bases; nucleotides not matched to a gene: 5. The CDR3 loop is CASIQGTMNTEAFF. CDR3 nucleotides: TGTGCCAGCATACAGGGGACGATGAACACTGAAGCTTTCTTT.

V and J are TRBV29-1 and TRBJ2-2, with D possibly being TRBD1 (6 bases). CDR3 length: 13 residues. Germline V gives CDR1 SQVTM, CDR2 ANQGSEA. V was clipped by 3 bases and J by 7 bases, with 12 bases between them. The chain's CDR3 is CSVDRGSNGELFF. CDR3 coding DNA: TGCAGCGTTGACAGGGGTTCGAACGGGGAGCTGTTTTTT.

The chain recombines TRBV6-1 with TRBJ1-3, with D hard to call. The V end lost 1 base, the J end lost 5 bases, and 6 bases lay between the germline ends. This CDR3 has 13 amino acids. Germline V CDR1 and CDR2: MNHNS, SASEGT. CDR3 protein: CASSEGVRNTIYF. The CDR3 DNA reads TGTGCCAGCAGTGAAGGGGTCCGAAACACCATATATTTT.